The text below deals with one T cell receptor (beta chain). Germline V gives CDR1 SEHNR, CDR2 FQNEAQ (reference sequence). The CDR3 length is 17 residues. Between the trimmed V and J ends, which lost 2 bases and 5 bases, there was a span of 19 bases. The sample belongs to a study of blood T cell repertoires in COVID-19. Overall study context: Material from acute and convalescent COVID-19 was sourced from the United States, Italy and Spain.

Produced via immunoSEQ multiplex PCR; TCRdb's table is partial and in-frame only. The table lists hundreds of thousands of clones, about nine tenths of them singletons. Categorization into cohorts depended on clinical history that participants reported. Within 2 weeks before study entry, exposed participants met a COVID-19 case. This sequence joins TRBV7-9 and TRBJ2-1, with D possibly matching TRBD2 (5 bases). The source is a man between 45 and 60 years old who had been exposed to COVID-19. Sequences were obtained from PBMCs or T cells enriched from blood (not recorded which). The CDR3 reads CASSLNPGFERNNEQFF. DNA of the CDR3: TGTGCCAGCAGCTTAAATCCGGGCTTTGAGCGGAACAATGAGCAGTTCTTC.